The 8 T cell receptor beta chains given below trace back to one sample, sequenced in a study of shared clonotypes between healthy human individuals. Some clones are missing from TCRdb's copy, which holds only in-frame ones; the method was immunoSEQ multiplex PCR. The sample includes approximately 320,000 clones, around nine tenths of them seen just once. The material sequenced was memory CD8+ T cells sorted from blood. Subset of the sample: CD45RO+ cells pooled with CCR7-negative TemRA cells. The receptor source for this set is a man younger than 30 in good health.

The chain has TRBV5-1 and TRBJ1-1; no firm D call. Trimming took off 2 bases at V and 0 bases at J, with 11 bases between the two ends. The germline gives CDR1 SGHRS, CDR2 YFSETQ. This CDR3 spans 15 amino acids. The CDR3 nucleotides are TGCGCCAGCAGCTTTCTCCTCGACATGAACACTGAAGCTTTCTTT. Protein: CASSFLLDMNTEAFF.

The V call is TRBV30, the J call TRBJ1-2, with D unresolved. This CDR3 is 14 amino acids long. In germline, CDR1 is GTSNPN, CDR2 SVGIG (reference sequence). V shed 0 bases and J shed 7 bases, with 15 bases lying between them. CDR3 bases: TGTGCCTGGAGTGTAGGGTCGAACAATGGTGGCTACACCTTC. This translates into CAWSVGSNNGGYTF.

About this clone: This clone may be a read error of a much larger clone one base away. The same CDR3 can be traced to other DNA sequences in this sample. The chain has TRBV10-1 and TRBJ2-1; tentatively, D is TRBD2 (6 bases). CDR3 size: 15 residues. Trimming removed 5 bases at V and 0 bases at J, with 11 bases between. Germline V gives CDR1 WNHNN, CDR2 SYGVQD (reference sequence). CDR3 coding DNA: TGCGCCAGCAGTAGGGACTTGAGCTCCTACAATGAGCAGTTCTTC. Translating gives CASSRDLSSYNEQFF.

This CDR3 reads CASSVGLSTNEKLFF. Written as DNA, the CDR3 is TGTGCCAGCAGCGTAGGTCTCAGTACTAATGAAAAACTGTTTTTT. The V and J genes are TRBV9 and TRBJ1-4; D gene unclear. V shed 0 bases and J shed 2 bases, with 8 bases lying between them. Germline-derived CDR1 and CDR2 are SGDLS and YYNGEE. The CDR3 length is 15 residues. Looking up the rest from reference TRBV9 and TRBJ1-4 gives the full variable domain: DSGVTQTPKHLITATGQRVTLRCSPRSGDLSVYWYQQSLDQGLQFLIQYYNGEERAKGNILERFSAQQFPDLHSELNLSSLELGDSALYFCASSVGLSTNEKLFFGSGTQLSVL.

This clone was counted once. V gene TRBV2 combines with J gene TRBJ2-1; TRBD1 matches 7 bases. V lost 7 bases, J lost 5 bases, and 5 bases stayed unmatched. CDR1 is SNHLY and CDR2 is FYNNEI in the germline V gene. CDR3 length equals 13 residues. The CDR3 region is CASNAGTDNEQFF. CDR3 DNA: TGTGCCAGCAACGCCGGGACAGACAATGAGCAGTTCTTC.

As DNA, the CDR3 is TGTGCCAGCAGCTCCGGGGGACAGGGTTATACCGGGGAGCTGTTTTTT. It yields the protein CASSSGGQGYTGELFF. The rearrangement links TRBV9 to TRBJ2-2, with TRBD1 identical over 9 bases. Per the germline V gene, CDR1 is SGDLS and CDR2 is YYNGEE. V was clipped by 4 bases and J by 5 bases; unmatched bases: 9. The CDR3 has 16 residues.

The CDR3 sequence: CASSSRTGPYYEQYF. As DNA, the CDR3 is TGTGCCAGCAGCTCACGGACAGGGCCTTACTACGAGCAGTACTTC. The chain has TRBV7-9 and TRBJ2-7, with 8 bases lining up with TRBD1. CDR1 and CDR2 (germline): SEHNR, FQNEAQ (reference sequence). J gave up 3 bases and V 4 bases, and 8 bases lay outside the gene matches. The CDR3 covers 15 residues.

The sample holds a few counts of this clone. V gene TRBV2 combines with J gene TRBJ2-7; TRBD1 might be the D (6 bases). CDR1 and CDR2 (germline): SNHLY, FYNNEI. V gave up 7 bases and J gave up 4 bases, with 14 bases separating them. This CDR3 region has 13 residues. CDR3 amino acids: CASTGQTTYEQYF. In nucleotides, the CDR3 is TGTGCCAGCACCGGACAGACCACTTACGAGCAGTACTTC. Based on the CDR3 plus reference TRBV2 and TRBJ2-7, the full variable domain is EPEVTQTPSHQVTQMGQEVILRCVPISNHLYFYWYRQILGQKVEFLVSFYNNEISEKSEIFDDQFSVERPDGSNFTLKIRSTKLEDSAMYFCASTGQTTYEQYFGPGTRLTVT.